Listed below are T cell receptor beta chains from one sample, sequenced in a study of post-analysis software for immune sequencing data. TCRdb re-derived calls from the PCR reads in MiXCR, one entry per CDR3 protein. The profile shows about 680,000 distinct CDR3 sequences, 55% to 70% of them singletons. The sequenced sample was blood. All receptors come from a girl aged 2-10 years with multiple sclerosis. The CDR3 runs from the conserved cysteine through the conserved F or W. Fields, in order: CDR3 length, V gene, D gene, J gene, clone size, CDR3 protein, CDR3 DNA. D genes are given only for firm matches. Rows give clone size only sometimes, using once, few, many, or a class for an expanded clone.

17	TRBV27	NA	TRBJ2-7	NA	CASSQSPGAWGVPEQYF	TGTGCCAGCAGTCAATCTCCCGGCGCTTGGGGAGTTCCCGAGCAGTACTTC
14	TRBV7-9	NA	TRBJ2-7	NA	CASSPPWDSYEQYF	TGTGCCAGTTCGCCTCCTTGGGACTCCTACGAGCAGTACTTC
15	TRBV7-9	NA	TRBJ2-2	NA	CASSRQEQGTGELFF	TGTGCCAGCAGCCGACAGGAGCAGGGTACCGGGGAGCTGTTTTTT
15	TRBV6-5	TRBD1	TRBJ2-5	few	CASSPRTGGRETQYF	TGTGCCAGCAGCCCCCGGACAGGGGGAAGAGAGACCCAGTACTTC
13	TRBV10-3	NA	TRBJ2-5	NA	CAISGREKETQYF	TGTGCCATCAGTGGCAGAGAGAAAGAGACCCAGTACTTC
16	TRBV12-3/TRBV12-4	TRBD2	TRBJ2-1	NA	CAIRAALAGGDNEQFF	TGTGCCATCAGGGCGGCCCTAGCGGGGGGCGACAATGAGCAGTTCTTC
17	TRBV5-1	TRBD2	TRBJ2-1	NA	CASSLAISSGSLSEQFF	TGCGCCAGCAGCTTGGCCATTTCTAGCGGGAGTTTGAGTGAGCAGTTCTTC
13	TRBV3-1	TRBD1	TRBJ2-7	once	CASSLRQGNEQYF	TGTGCCAGCAGCCTCAGACAGGGCAACGAGCAGTACTTC
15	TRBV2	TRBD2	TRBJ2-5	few	CASSDQRGWQETQYF	TGTGCCAGCAGTGACCAGCGGGGGTGGCAAGAGACCCAGTACTTC
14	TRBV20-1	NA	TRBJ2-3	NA	CSARDPKETDTQYF	TGCAGTGCTAGAGATCCGAAAGAAACAGATACGCAGTATTTT
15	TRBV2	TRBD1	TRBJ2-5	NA	CASSEEGTGGETQYF	TGTGCCAGCAGTGAAGAGGGGACAGGGGGTGAGACCCAGTACTTC
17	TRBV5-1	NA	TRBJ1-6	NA	CASSLWGRGSYNSPLHF	TGCGCCAGCAGCTTGTGGGGTAGAGGATCCTATAATTCACCCCTCCACTTT
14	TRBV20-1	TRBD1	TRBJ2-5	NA	CSASLGTGLETQYF	TGCAGTGCTAGCCTCGGGACAGGGCTGGAGACCCAGTACTTC
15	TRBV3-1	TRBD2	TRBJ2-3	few	CASVRSGGNTDTQYF	TGTGCCAGCGTCCGGAGCGGGGGGAACACAGATACGCAGTATTTT
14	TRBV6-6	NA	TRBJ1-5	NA	CASRRSDSNQPQHF	TGTGCCAGCAGACGATCAGATAGCAATCAGCCCCAGCATTTT
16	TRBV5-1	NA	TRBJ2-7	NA	CASSFTTGTINSEQYF	TGCGCCAGCAGCTTTACCACCGGGACGATCAACTCCGAGCAGTACTTC
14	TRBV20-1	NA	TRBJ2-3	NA	CSARLVGIVDTQYF	TGCAGTGCCCGGCTAGTCGGGATTGTGGATACGCAGTATTTT